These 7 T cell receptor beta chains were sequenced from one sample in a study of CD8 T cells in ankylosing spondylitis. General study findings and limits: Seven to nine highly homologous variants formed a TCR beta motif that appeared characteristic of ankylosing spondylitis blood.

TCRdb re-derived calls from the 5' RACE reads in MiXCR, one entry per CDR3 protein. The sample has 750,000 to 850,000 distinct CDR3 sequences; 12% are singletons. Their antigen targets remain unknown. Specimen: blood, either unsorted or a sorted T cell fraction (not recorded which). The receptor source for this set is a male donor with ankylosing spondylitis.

The DNA for the CDR3 is TGCAGTGCCAAACATAGAGAGAACTATGGCTACACCTTC. This translates into CSAKHRENYGYTF. The chain recombines TRBV20-1 with TRBJ1-2, with no clear D. The CDR3 is 13 residues long. The V gene's germline CDR1 is DFQATT and CDR2 SNEGSKA (reference sequence). V lost 6 bases and J 2 bases, leaving 13 bases between the germline ends.

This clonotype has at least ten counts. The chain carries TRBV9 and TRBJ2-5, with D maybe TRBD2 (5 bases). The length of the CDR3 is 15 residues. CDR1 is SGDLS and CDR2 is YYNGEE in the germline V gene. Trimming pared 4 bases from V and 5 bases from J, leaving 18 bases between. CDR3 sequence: CASSPPWTSRETQYF. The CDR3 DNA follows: TGTGCCAGCAGCCCCCCTTGGACTTCGCGGGAGACCCAGTACTTC.

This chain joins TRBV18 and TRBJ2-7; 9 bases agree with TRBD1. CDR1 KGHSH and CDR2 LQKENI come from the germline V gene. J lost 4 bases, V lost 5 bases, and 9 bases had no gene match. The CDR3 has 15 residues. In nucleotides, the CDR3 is TGTGCCAGCTCAGCCCGGACAGGGGTCAGGTACGAGCAGTACTTC. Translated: CASSARTGVRYEQYF.

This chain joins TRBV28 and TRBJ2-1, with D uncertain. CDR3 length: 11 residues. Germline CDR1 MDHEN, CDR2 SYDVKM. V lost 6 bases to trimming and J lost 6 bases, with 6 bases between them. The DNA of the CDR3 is TGTGCCAGCAGCTCCGCCAATGAGCAGTTCTTC. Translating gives CASSSANEQFF.

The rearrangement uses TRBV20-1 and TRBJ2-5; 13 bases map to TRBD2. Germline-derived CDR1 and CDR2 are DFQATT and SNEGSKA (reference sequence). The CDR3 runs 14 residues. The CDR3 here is CSDGTSGKSETQYF. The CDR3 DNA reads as TGCAGCGATGGGACTAGCGGGAAATCCGAGACCCAGTACTTC.

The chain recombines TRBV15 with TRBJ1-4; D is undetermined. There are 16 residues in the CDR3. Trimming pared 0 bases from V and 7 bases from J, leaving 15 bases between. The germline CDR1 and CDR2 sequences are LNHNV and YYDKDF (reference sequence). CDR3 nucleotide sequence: TGTGCCACCAGCAGAGATCCAGGTACTTATGGTGAAAAACTGTTTTTT. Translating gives CATSRDPGTYGEKLFF.

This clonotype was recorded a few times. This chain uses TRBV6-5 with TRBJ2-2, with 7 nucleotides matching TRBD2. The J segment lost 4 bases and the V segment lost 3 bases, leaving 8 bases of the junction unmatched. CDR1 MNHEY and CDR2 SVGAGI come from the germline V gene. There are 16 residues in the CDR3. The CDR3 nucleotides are TGTGCCAGCAGTTATTCCCTGAGGACTAGCACCGGGGAGCTGTTTTTT. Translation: CASSYSLRTSTGELFF.